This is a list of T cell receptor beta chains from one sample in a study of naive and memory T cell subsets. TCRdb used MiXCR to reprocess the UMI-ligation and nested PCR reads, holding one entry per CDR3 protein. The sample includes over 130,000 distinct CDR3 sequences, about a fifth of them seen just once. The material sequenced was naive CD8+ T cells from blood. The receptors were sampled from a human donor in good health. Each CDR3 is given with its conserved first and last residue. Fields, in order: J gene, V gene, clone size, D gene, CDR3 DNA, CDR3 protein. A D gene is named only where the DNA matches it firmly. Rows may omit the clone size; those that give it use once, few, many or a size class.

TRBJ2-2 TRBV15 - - TGTGCCACCAGCAGAGACCAGCCGAGTCCGACAGTCGGGGAGCTGTTTTTT CATSRDQPSPTVGELFF
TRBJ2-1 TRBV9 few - TGTGCCAGCAGCGTAGTTTACGATTCCTACAATGAGCAGTTCTTC CASSVVYDSYNEQFF
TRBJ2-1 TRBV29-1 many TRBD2 TGCAGCGGCGAGGGTTTTGCTAGCGGGAGCAATGAGCAGTTCTTC CSGEGFASGSNEQFF
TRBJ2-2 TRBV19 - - TGTGCCAGTAACATGAACACCGGGGAGCTGTTTTTT CASNMNTGELFF
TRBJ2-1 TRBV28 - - TGTGCCAGCAGTTTATGGACGGGAAGCTCCTACAATGAGCAGTTCTTC CASSLWTGSSYNEQFF
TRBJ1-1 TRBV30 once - TGTGCCTGGAGTGTAGGCCAGGGGAACACTGAAGCTTTCTTT CAWSVGQGNTEAFF
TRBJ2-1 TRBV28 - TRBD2 TGTGCCAGCACCGAACGACTAGCGGTTTACAATGAGCAGTTCTTC CASTERLAVYNEQFF
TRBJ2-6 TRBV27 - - TGTGCCAGCACCGGAGGAGGGGTCAACGTCCTGACTTTC CASTGGGVNVLTF
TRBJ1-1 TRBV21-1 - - TGTGCCAGCAGCAATCCCGCTGGCGTAGAAGCTTTCTTT CASSNPAGVEAFF
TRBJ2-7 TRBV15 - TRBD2 TGTGCCACCAGTACTGGACTAGCCCTGAACGAGCAGTACTTC CATSTGLALNEQYF
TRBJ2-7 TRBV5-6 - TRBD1 TGTGCCAGCAGCTTGGGGACAGGGTCCGGCTACGAGCAGTACTTC CASSLGTGSGYEQYF
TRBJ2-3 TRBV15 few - TGTGCCACCAGCAGAGATCGTACCCGGGGGCAGTATTTT CATSRDRTRGQYF
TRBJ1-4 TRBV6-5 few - TGTGCCAGCAGTCCGAATATACGGGGGTACGAAAAACTGTTTTTT CASSPNIRGYEKLFF
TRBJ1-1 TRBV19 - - TGTGCCAGTAGCGGCGGGGGCGTCGCTGAAGCTTTCTTT CASSGGGVAEAFF
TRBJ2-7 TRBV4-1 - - TGCGCCAGCAGAAAGAGGACGGGTGAGCAGTACTTC CASRKRTGEQYF
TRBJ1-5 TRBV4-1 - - TGCGCCAGCAGCCTCCGGATGAATCAGCCCCAGCATTTT CASSLRMNQPQHF
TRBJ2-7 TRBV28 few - TGTGCCAGCAGATCTCCATTATTCGGCTACTACGAGCAGTACTTC CASRSPLFGYYEQYF
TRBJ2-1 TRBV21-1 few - TGTGCCAGCAGCAAGGGAGCGGGAGGGCCGAGCAGATCCTACAATGAGCAGTTCTTC CASSKGAGGPSRSYNEQFF
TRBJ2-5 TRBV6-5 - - TGTGCCACTCAGACAGGTCGAGAGACCCAGTACTTC CATQTGRETQYF
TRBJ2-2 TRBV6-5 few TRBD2 TGTGCCAGCGGGACTAGCGGGAGTTATACCGGGGAGCTGTTTTTT CASGTSGSYTGELFF
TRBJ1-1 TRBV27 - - TGTGCCAGCTCAGTCCAGGAGAACACTGAAGCTTTCTTT CASSVQENTEAFF
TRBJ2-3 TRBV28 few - TGTGCCAGCAGTCCCAGGGGAGAGGATACGCAGTATTTT CASSPRGEDTQYF
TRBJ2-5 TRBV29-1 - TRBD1 TGCAGCGTGTTGGACAGGGGACTTTACCAAGAGACCCAGTACTTC CSVLDRGLYQETQYF
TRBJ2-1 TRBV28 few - TGTGCCAGCGGAAACAGGGCCACCTACAATGAGCAGTTCTTC CASGNRATYNEQFF
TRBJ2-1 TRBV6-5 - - TGTGCCAGCAGTTACTCCCTGGACTCGGGTGAGCAGTTCTTC CASSYSLDSGEQFF
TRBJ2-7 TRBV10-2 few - TGCGCCAGCAGTCCGGACTTGCCCTACGAGCAGTACTTC CASSPDLPYEQYF
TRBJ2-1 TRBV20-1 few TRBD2 TGCAGTGCTGGGGCCAGGACTAGCGGATCCTCCTACAATGAGCAGTTCTTC CSAGARTSGSSYNEQFF
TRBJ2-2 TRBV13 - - TGTGCCAGCAGCTTATTGGTCGCCGGGGAGCTGTTTTTT CASSLLVAGELFF
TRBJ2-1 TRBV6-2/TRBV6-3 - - TGTGCCAGCAGTTACGGTGGAGGGTACTACAATGAGCAGTTCTTC CASSYGGGYYNEQFF
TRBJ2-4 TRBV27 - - TGTGCCAGCGGGGGACCGACAAACATTCAGTACTTC CASGGPTNIQYF
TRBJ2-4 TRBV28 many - TGTGCCAGCAGACCCGGACAAGGGATAGCCAAAAACATTCAGTACTTC CASRPGQGIAKNIQYF
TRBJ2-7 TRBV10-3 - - TGTGCCATCACCCAGGACGAATCGCTCTACGAGCAGTACTTC CAITQDESLYEQYF
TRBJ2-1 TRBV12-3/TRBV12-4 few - TGTGCCAGCAGCCCGGGACTTTATGAGCAGTTCTTC CASSPGLYEQFF
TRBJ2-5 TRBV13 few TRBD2 TGTGCCAGCAGCCCATTCGGGACTAGCGGGACCCAAGAGACCCAGTACTTC CASSPFGTSGTQETQYF
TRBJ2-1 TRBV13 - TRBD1 TGTGCCAGCAGCTCCGCCGGGACAGCCCGCTCCTACAATGAGCAGTTCTTC CASSSAGTARSYNEQFF
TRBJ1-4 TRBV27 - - TGTGCCAGCAGTTATGACAGTTATAATGAAAAACTGTTTTTT CASSYDSYNEKLFF
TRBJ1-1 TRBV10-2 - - TGCGCCAGCAGTGAGTGGTACATTGGGGACACTGAAGCTTTCTTT CASSEWYIGDTEAFF
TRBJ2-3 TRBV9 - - TGTGCCAGCAGCCCAGGGGGGACCGGGGATACGCAGTATTTT CASSPGGTGDTQYF
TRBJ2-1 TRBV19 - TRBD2 TGTGCCAGTATGGGGACTAGCAGCCCTTGGGATGAGCAGTTCTTC CASMGTSSPWDEQFF
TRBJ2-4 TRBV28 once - TGTGCCAGCAGTTTATGGGGGAGCACTAGGACGGAAAACATTCAGTACTTC CASSLWGSTRTENIQYF
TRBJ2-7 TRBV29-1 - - TGCAGCGTTATATCAGGTTTATCCTACGAGCAGTACTTC CSVISGLSYEQYF
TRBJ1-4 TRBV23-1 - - TGCGCCAGCAGTCAATCCTCAAAGACAGATTCATATGAAAAACTGTTTTTT CASSQSSKTDSYEKLFF
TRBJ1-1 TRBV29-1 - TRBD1 TGCAGCGCAGAACAGGGGGCCGACACTGAAGCTTTCTTT CSAEQGADTEAFF
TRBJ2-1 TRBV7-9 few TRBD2 TGTGCCAGCAGCCGATGGTTAGCGGGCAGCTCCTACAATGAGCAGTTCTTC CASSRWLAGSSYNEQFF
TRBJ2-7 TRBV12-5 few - TGTGCTAGTGGTTTGGATGGCGAACCCGAGCAGTACTTC CASGLDGEPEQYF
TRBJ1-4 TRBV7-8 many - TGTGCCAGCAGCTTAGTTTTTGCACAGTTGGATGAAAAACTGTTTTTT CASSLVFAQLDEKLFF
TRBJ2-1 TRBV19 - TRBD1 TGTGCCAGTACCCCCGGGACAGGGCGGGATGAGCAGTTCTTC CASTPGTGRDEQFF
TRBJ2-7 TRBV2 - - TGTGCCAGCAGTGTAGGGGTCCTCCTCACCGGGGAGTACTTC CASSVGVLLTGEYF
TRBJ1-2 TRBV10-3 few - TGTGCCATCAGCAGGGACCTCGAGGGACGGGACTTC CAISRDLEGRDF